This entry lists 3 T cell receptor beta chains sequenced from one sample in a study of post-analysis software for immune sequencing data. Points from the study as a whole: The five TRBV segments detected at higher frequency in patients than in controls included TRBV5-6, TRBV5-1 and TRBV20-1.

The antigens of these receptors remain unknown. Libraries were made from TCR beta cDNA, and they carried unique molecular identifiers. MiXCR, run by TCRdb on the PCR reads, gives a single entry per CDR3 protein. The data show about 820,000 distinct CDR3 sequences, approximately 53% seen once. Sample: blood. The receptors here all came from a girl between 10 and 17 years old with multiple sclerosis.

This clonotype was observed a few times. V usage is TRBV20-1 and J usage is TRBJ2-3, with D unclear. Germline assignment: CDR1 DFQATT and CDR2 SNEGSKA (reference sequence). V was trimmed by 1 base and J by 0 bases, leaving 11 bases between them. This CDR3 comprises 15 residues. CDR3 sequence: CSARASGWSTDTQYF. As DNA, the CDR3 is TGCAGTGCTAGAGCCTCGGGTTGGAGCACAGATACGCAGTATTTT.

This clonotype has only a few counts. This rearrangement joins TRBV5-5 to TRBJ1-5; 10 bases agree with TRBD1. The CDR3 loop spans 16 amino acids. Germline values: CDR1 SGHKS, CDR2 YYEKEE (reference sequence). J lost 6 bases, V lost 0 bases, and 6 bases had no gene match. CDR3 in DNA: TGTGCCAGCAGCTTGGCGGACAGGGGGGTTGGTCAGCCCCAGCATTTT. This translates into CASSLADRGVGQPQHF. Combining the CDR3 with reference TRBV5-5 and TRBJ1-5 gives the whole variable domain DAGVTQSPTHLIKTRGQQVTLRCSPISGHKSVSWYQQVLGQGPQFIFQYYEKEERGRGNFPDRFSARQFPNYSSELNVNALLLGDSALYLCASSLADRGVGQPQHFGDGTRLSIL.

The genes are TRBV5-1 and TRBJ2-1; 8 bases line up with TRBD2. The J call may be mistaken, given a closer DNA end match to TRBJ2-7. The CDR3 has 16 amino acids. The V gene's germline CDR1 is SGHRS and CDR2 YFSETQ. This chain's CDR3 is CASSLAVTSGALEQYF. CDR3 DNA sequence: TGCGCCAGCAGCTTGGCCGTCACTAGCGGCGCCCTCGAGCAGTACTTC.